The present T cell receptor (beta chain) was sequenced within a study of CD4+ T cells in melanoma (dated by TCRdb to 2021 to 2024). Turning to the overall study: Neoantigen-specific CD4+ T cells in human melanoma were what the study investigated.

Only one count was recorded for this clone. The target of this receptor is not known. The record has no base qualities; no much larger clone is one base away. The donors were people with melanoma. The library was generated by the immunoSEQ multiplex PCR assay. The table comes from immuneACCESS by way of TCRdb, which keeps in-frame sequences with V and J called. Part of the clones is missing from these tables; in studies checked, under half for an unresolved V gene and the rest for unknown reasons. In this sample the table shows more than 7,000 clones, 60% to 75% of which occur a single time. The ten most abundant clones make up around 17% of the sample. From V the trimming removes 8 bases and from J it removes 3 bases, while the gene matches leave 17 bases of the junction unaccounted for. In the germline V gene (reference sequence), CDR1 corresponds to LNHDA and CDR2 to SQIVND. The CDR3 spans 17 residues, from the cysteine through the phenylalanine. The retained sequence is limited to the CDR3, 51 bases, with the frame set at the first base.

The investigation overall reported the following: Neoantigen-specific CD4+ T cells in melanoma were reported to have a range of differentiation states. The report described a correlation between neoantigen-specific CD4+ T cells and the function of CD8+ T cells, macrophages and B cells.

What was sequenced was cells from a culture (not recorded whether cultured in vitro). This receptor was obtained from a human donor with melanoma. The receptor chain draws on TRBV19 and TRBJ2-7; 9 junctional bases match TRBD1. The nucleotides are TGTGCCAGTGAAAGGGACAGGGTACTTTTATTTGGCTACGAGCAGTACTTC. Its coded protein is CASERDRVLLFGYEQYF.